This T cell receptor beta chain was retrieved from a study of cytomegalovirus exposure and HLA in healthy donors. About the research overall: HLA-typed donors contributed around 88 million unique TCRs, which were held in an early data release. Study observations and caveats: Other equally common chains were less clonally expanded than HLA-associated TCR beta chains, a later analysis showed. Using the classifier, cytomegalovirus status was reportedly diagnosed with high specificity and sensitivity. Versus the roughly 700-donor mean, an Asian-associated ancestry cluster reportedly showed fewer N-insertions in a later analysis.

Details on this clone: Its antigen is not known.

V lost 0 bases, J lost 1 base, and 7 bases lay in between. Per the germline V gene, CDR1 is SQVTM and CDR2 is ANQGSEA. The CDR3 is 13 amino acids. PCR employed 60 Vbeta and 13 Jbeta primers. Sequenced by immunoSEQ multiplex PCR; TCRdb stores in-frame clones only, minus some. The top ten clones hold about 1.6% of a sample with under 110,000 clones, roughly four fifths of them seen once. The sequencing sample was made of PBMCs. The clonotype was recovered from a man aged 45-60 years in good health and CMV-seronegative. The V gene is TRBV29-1, the J gene TRBJ2-7; maybe TRBD1 (6 bases). CDR3 DNA: TGCAGCGTTGAAGAGGGGGCGTCCTACGAGCAGTACTTC. Protein sequence: CSVEEGASYEQYF.